This T cell receptor beta chain was observed in a study of blood T cell repertoires in COVID-19. As for the study in general: Acute and convalescent COVID-19 samples came from the United States, Italy and Spain. PBMCs, B-cell-depleted T cells, or T cells provided the cDNA or gDNA that made up the material.

Germline CDR1 and CDR2: SSHAT and FNYEAQ (reference sequence). V lost 5 bases and J lost 4; bases outside the gene matches: 7. This CDR3 is built from 15 residues. Authors' analysis steps: Estimation of nucleated cell counts was performed using reference gene primer amplification. Generated by immunoSEQ multiplex PCR, the TCRdb table keeps only in-frame clones and is missing some. Clonal size and the V and J genes are those of that table, whereas D and trimming came from the DNA. The table has fewer than 150,000 clones, 84% seen once. This clonotype was obtained from a middle-aged woman with acute or convalescent COVID-19. Sequences were obtained from peripheral blood. V usage is TRBV7-7 and J usage is TRBJ2-7; TRBD2 aligns across 11 bases. CDR3 loop: CASSPTSGGGYEQYF. For the CDR3, the DNA is TGTGCCAGCAGCCCAACTAGCGGGGGAGGATACGAGCAGTACTTC.